This TCR beta chain stems from a study of CD4 T cells in relation to SARS-CoV-2 and coronaviruses (dated by TCRdb to the early 2020s). Study-wide context: The ViraFEST assay cultured PBMCs with antigen for 10 days, then sequenced TCR beta CDR3s to find antigen-specific clonal expansions. The negative reference condition was either a culture with an HIV-1 Nef peptide pool or a culture with no peptide. Shared crossreactive spike epitopes were mapped to their HLA restriction using patient-derived lymphoblastoid cell lines. The study assessed, at the TCR clonotype level, memory CD4+ T cell crossreactivity between SARS-CoV-2 and common cold coronavirus spike proteins. The Adaptive Biotechnologies TCR-sequencing kit was used for samples from a few pre-COVID donors and for the naive versus memory experiments, whereas the other data were Illumina-based. Expansion assays from other donors in the study were sequenced with a different, Illumina-based TCR-beta assay. What the research found in general, with its limitations: Because no donor provided both pre-pandemic and post-infection samples, tracing the source of pre-existing responses was limited. Since the crossreactivity analysis centred on spike protein, crossreactivity against other viral proteins was not assessed. Significantly weaker SARS-CoV-2-driven expansion was shown by crossreactive clones than by monoreactive clones, consistent with antigenic imprinting. Small numbers of patients and of tested TCRs limited the study. Memory CD4+ clonotypes crossrecognizing SARS-CoV-2 and at least one common cold coronavirus spike were found in around 65% of donors.

This clone was counted a few times. No antigen is known for it. No base-level quality is on record; no much larger clone is a single base apart. CD4+ T cells from unexposed donors were collected before the COVID-19 pandemic (2011-2018). After more than 9 days of culture, CD4+ T cells were isolated with the EasySep CD4+ T cell isolation kit. As cell number allowed, CD4+ T cells from unexposed donors were tested for reactivity to SARS-CoV-2 S and N and to four common cold coronavirus spike pools. Each well held 1.5 million to 2.5 million PBMCs cultured in IMDM containing roughly 5.2% human AB serum and roughly 9.4 IU/ml IL-2. Half of the culture medium was replaced with fresh IL-2-containing medium on days 3 and 7. In general, every peptide culture condition was set up in three replicate wells. The leukapheresis product used for the unexposed donors was purchased from a commercial source. Ficoll-Paque PLUS gradient centrifugation was used to isolate PBMCs from leukapheresis product or whole blood. The PBMCs went either fresh into the expansion assay or into cryopreservation at -140 degrees C. The QIAamp Micro DNA Kit was used to extract genomic DNA from the CD4+ T cells.

Receptor amplification or capture employed the immunoSEQ multiplex PCR assay. For the original study's pipeline: During preprocessing, nonproductive sequences were discarded, as were any CDR3s that did not begin with C, did not end with F or W, or were shorter than 7 amino acids. Antigen-specific clonotypes were called with the MANAFEST web app on the basis of expansion relative to the reference and to other culture wells. A clone was considered positive if the clone showed significant expansion compared with the reference culture in 2 of 3 replicate wells at an FDR below 0.05. Positive clones also required significant expansion versus all other tandem wells and an odds ratio above 5. CDR3 homology was measured as pairwise Levenshtein distance, computed with the stringdist R package after trimming three terminal residues from each end. The source is immuneACCESS, and TCRdb retained only in-frame sequences with V and J called. Part of the clones is not carried over; for the studies checked, unresolved V genes explain less than half of this, and the remainder is unexplained. The V and J calls and the clone size are those of that table, but D and trimming were determined from the DNA. The sample has 25,000 to 35,000 clones on record, more than 75% of them singletons. The biggest ten clones account for roughly 15% of the sample.

The sequence was collected from a human donor in good health. The sample was CD4+ T cells from PBMCs, cultured in vitro.

The nucleotides are TGTGCCTGGGGGACGCGGGACACCATATATTTT. Its protein product is CAWGTRDTIYF. Recombination connected TRBV30 to TRBJ1-3; the D gene is perhaps TRBD1, from 5 matching bases. Relative to germline, V is 5 bases shorter and J is 8 bases shorter, with 10 bases between their ends. The CDR3, cysteine through phenylalanine, is 11 amino acids long. The only DNA kept is the CDR3, 33 bases in frame from the first base. CDR1 and CDR2, looked up from the germline V gene (reference sequence), are GTSNPN and SVGIG.